Below, 6 T cell receptor beta chains from the same sample are listed, as sequenced in a study of blood T cell repertoires in COVID-19. TCRdb's copy holds only in-frame clones and misses some; the assay was immunoSEQ multiplex PCR. The sample comprises around 15,000 clones, 85% to 90% of which are singletons, and 20% to 25% rests with the top ten. Source material: peripheral blood. These receptors were obtained from a man aged 60-69 years with acute or convalescent COVID-19.

The rearrangement uses TRBV4-2 and TRBJ2-3; maybe TRBD2 (5 bases). CDR1 is LGHNA, CDR2 YNFKEQ, per germline. The CDR3 covers 14 residues. V dropped 1 base and J dropped 5 bases, with 10 bases sitting between them. This CDR3 reads CASSQAVEVDTQYF. The CDR3 DNA reads TGTGCCAGCAGCCAAGCGGTGGAGGTAGATACGCAGTATTTT.

The chain carries TRBV7-2 and TRBJ2-3, with TRBD2 as a possible D gene (6 bases). The germline V gene encodes CDR1 SGHTA and CDR2 FQGNSA. V was cut by 5 bases and J by 0 bases, with 9 bases left in between. The CDR3 runs to 14 residues. The CDR3 spells CASSLGTSTDTQYF. DNA for the CDR3: TGTGCCAGCAGCCTCGGGACTAGCACAGATACGCAGTATTTT.

The J gene is TRBJ2-7, the V gene TRBV6-2 or TRBV6-3; D perhaps matches TRBD1 (5 bases). Germline values: CDR1 MNHEY, CDR2 SVGEGT. Trimming removed 2 bases from V and 2 bases from J, with 16 bases in between. This CDR3 has 16 residues. The CDR3 reads CASSYRVQEFPYEQYF. DNA of the CDR3: TGTGCCAGCAGTTACCGGGTACAGGAGTTCCCCTACGAGCAGTACTTC.

The chain is built from TRBV28 and TRBJ1-4, with 8 bases that match TRBD1. Germline CDR1 and CDR2: MDHEN and SYDVKM. The V gene end was trimmed by 6 bases and the J gene end by 6 bases; junction bases not matched to a gene: 9. This CDR3 contains 15 residues. The CDR3 DNA reads as TGTGCCAGCAGCCCAGGGGGCGCGGGGGATGAAAAACTGTTTTTT. Amino acid sequence: CASSPGGAGDEKLFF.

This clone was recorded once. The V call is TRBV5-4, the J call TRBJ2-7, with 8 positions matching TRBD1. CDR1 and CDR2 from the germline V gene are SGHNT and YYREEE (reference sequence). This CDR3 comprises 15 residues. V dropped 4 bases and J dropped 4; count of bases not matched to a gene: 10. DNA of the CDR3: TGTGCCAGCAGCGCCTTCGGACAGGGATTTTACGAGCAGTACTTC. Residues: CASSAFGQGFYEQYF. Looking up the rest from reference TRBV5-4 and TRBJ2-7 gives the full variable domain: ETGVTQSPTHLIKTRGQQVTLRCSSQSGHNTVSWYQQALGQGPQFIFQYYREEENGRGNFPPRFSGLQFPNYSSELNVNALELDDSALYLCASSAFGQGFYEQYFGPGTRLTVT.

The V and J genes are TRBV27 and TRBJ2-7; 7 bases fit TRBD1. Looked up from germline, CDR1 is MNHEY and CDR2 is SMNVEV (reference sequence). The V segment lost 2 bases and the J segment 7 bases; nucleotides outside the gene matches: 11. CDR3 length equals 15 residues. CDR3 nucleotides: TGTGCCAGCAGTTTACCCTCGACAGGGATGGGGGAGCAGTACTTC. Translating gives CASSLPSTGMGEQYF.